The entry below gives a single T cell receptor beta chain sequence along with its context. Its antigen is not known. Clones were read by immunoSEQ multiplex PCR, and TCRdb kept only the in-frame ones, dropping some. The table includes more than 150,000 clones, around 88% detected once. This record comes from a study of T cell responses to AZD1222 COVID-19 vaccine. Broader study findings: The donors showed a predominance of white British ancestry and of females, with possible underestimation of clonal diversity.

The CDR3 loop spans 15 amino acids. Germline CDR1 reads SGHTA; CDR2 reads FQGNSA. Unmatched junction bases numbered 6, after V lost 5 bases and J lost 2 bases. The sequence was collected from an adult in good health. The sample in question was peripheral blood, obtained on day 0 of AZD1222 vaccination. V gene TRBV7-2 combines with J gene TRBJ1-5, with 7 bases that match TRBD1. CDR3 amino acids: CASSVDRAGNQPQHF. In nucleotides, the CDR3 is TGTGCCAGCAGCGTAGACAGGGCTGGCAATCAGCCCCAGCATTTT.